Listed below are T cell receptor beta chains from one sample, sequenced in a study of blood T cell repertoires in COVID-19. The protocol was immunoSEQ multiplex PCR, while the TCRdb copy is restricted to in-frame clones and leaves out a portion. The top ten hold 11% of the sample, which has a few hundred thousand clones, around nine tenths seen once. Sequencing was done on a sample of peripheral blood. The receptor source for this set is a woman aged 25 to 39 with COVID-19, enrolled during active disease. Each CDR3 is given with its conserved first and last residue. A D gene is named only where the DNA matches it firmly.

J,V,D,CDR3,DNA
TRBJ1-1,TRBV5-5,.,CASSRDSLLEAFF,TGTGCCAGCAGCCGCGACAGTCTACTTGAAGCTTTCTTT
TRBJ2-3,TRBV9,.,CASSVAKSRNTQYF,TGTGCCAGCAGCGTAGCCAAATCCAGGAATACGCAGTATTTT
TRBJ1-1,TRBV18,TRBD1,CASSPRQGAGTEAFF,TGTGCCAGCTCACCGCGACAGGGGGCTGGTACTGAAGCTTTCTTT
TRBJ1-2,TRBV19,.,CASSIVPAGEYGYTF,TGTGCCAGTAGTATAGTCCCGGCAGGGGAGTACGGCTACACCTTC
TRBJ1-4,TRBV7-9,.,CASSPTRGGEKLFF,TGTGCCAGCAGCCCCACGCGGGGCGGCGAAAAACTGTTTTTT
TRBJ2-2,TRBV5-1,TRBD2,CASRGGLVNTGELFF,TGCGCCAGCAGGGGGGGACTAGTGAACACCGGGGAGCTGTTTTTT
TRBJ2-2,TRBV27,.,CASSFDRLRGGELFF,TGTGCCAGCAGTTTTGATCGGCTTAGGGGCGGGGAGCTGTTTTTT
TRBJ2-1,TRBV2,.,CASSFRGRYNEQFF,TGTGCCAGCAGTTTCAGGGGCCGCTACAATGAGCAGTTCTTC
TRBJ1-1,TRBV2,.,CASSLRGNTEAFF,TGTGCCAGCAGTCTCAGGGGGAACACTGAAGCTTTCTTT
TRBJ1-5,TRBV4-1,.,CASSQERRGGDQPQHF,TGCGCCAGCAGCCAAGAGAGGAGGGGTGGAGATCAGCCCCAGCATTTT